The rows below give T cell receptor beta chains drawn from one sample of a study of beta chain features in type 1 diabetes. TCRdb keeps only in-frame clones here, not all; method: immunoSEQ multiplex PCR. The table includes some 160,000 clones, about 9% detected once. Sample: central memory CD4+ T cells from blood. These receptors were obtained from a woman in her thirties with type 1 diabetes. Both conserved end residues are part of each CDR3. D genes are given only for firm matches. Clone size is shown for a subset of rows, as once, few, many or a class of expanded clone.

TGTGCCAGCCGACCGACTAGCGGGAGCACCGGGGAGCTGTTTTTT	CASRPTSGSTGELFF	TRBD2	TRBJ2-2	once	TRBV6-1
TGTGCCAGCAGTTTAGGCGTCCGGGGGACAGTGCAGTACTTC	CASSLGVRGTVQYF	.	TRBJ2-7	.	TRBV28
TGTGCCAGCAGTGAAATAGCGGGAGGGGAAGAGCAGTACTTC	CASSEIAGGEEQYF	TRBD2	TRBJ2-7	few	TRBV6-4
TGTGCCAGCAGCTTAGAACTAGCGGGAGGGCACGAGCAGTACTTC	CASSLELAGGHEQYF	TRBD2	TRBJ2-7	.	TRBV7-9
TGTGCCAGCAGCTCCGTGCGGTCCGGGGAGCTGTTTTTT	CASSSVRSGELFF	.	TRBJ2-2	.	TRBV7-3
TGTGCCAGCAGGGGGGCGGGTCAGCCCCAGCATTTT	CASRGAGQPQHF	.	TRBJ1-5	few	TRBV28
TGTGCCAGCAGCCAAGAAGTGACAGTAGGTCCCTATGGCTACACCTTC	CASSQEVTVGPYGYTF	.	TRBJ1-2	few	TRBV4-2
TGTGCCAGCAGTCCGGAGCGGGCCTATATCAATGAGCAGTTCTTC	CASSPERAYINEQFF	.	TRBJ2-1	.	TRBV6-5
TGTGCCAGCACCGATATAGCGGGAGCGGAACACAATGAGCAGTTCTTC	CASTDIAGAEHNEQFF	TRBD2	TRBJ2-1	few	TRBV27
TGTGCCAGCAGCGCCCGAGGGGGGAGCGGGAGCCCAGATACGCAGTATTTT	CASSARGGSGSPDTQYF	TRBD2	TRBJ2-3	few	TRBV9
TGCGCCAGCAGCTTGGGACAGGACTTCGGTGGTGGCTACACCTTC	CASSLGQDFGGGYTF	.	TRBJ1-2	few	TRBV5-1
TGTGCCATCAGTGAGTCCGGCAGGGGAACATCCTACGAGCAGTACTTC	CAISESGRGTSYEQYF	.	TRBJ2-7	.	TRBV10-3
TGTGCCAGCTCACCAGGGGCCATTCGAAGTGGAGAGACCCAGTACTTC	CASSPGAIRSGETQYF	.	TRBJ2-5	.	TRBV18
TGTGCCAGCACCCCGGGACAGTCCTACGAGCAGTACTTC	CASTPGQSYEQYF	TRBD1	TRBJ2-7	.	TRBV28
TGTGCTAGCAGCTTACGGTCGGGGTCCACAGATACGCAGTATTTT	CASSLRSGSTDTQYF	.	TRBJ2-3	few	TRBV7-7
TGCAGTGCTAATTTGGGGCACGTTCAGTACTTC	CSANLGHVQYF	.	TRBJ2-4	.	TRBV20-1
TGTGCCAGCAGCTTCCGACAGGGCGAGCAGTACTTC	CASSFRQGEQYF	TRBD1	TRBJ2-7	few	TRBV11-3
TGTGCCAGCAGAAGGGACACCGACACTGAAGCTTTCTTT	CASRRDTDTEAFF	.	TRBJ1-1	.	TRBV7-9
TGTGCCAGCAGCGTAGCTAGGACAGGGGGCGGACTAGCGGACAATGAGCAGTTCTTC	CASSVARTGGGLADNEQFF	.	TRBJ2-1	.	TRBV9
TGTGCCAGCAGGCCCTACGGGGTAAGCACAGATACGCAGTATTTT	CASRPYGVSTDTQYF	.	TRBJ2-3	few	TRBV28
TGTGCCAGCAGCATTTACAGAGACACTGAAGCTTTCTTT	CASSIYRDTEAFF	.	TRBJ1-1	few	TRBV7-9
TGTGCCAGTACCCCGACAGGGAGAGGTAACATTCAGTACTTC	CASTPTGRGNIQYF	TRBD1	TRBJ2-4	.	TRBV19
TGCGCCAGCAGCTTATTCCCAACTGGGGCCAACGTCCTGACTTTC	CASSLFPTGANVLTF	.	TRBJ2-6	.	TRBV5-1
TGTGCCAGCAGCGTGACCACAACAACCGGGACTAGCGGGAGTGCAGGGTACAATGAGCAGTTCTTC	CASSVTTTTGTSGSAGYNEQFF	TRBD2	TRBJ2-1	.	TRBV9
TGCGCCAGCAGCCCAGTTGCAACTAATGAAAAACTGTTTTTT	CASSPVATNEKLFF	.	TRBJ1-4	.	TRBV5-1
TGTGCCAGCAGCCCCCCCGGGAGCACGTACGAGCAGTACTTC	CASSPPGSTYEQYF	.	TRBJ2-7	.	TRBV6-1
TGCAGCGTTGGACAGGGGGCGCCCGGGGCCAACGTCCTGACTTTC	CSVGQGAPGANVLTF	TRBD1	TRBJ2-6	.	TRBV29-1
TGTGCCTGGACTAGTGGTGGAGGTTTTGGTCGAGAGACCCAGTACTTC	CAWTSGGGFGRETQYF	.	TRBJ2-5	.	TRBV30
TGTGCCAGCAGCCATCCTGGGACTAGCGGCTACGAGCAGTACTTC	CASSHPGTSGYEQYF	TRBD2	TRBJ2-7	few	TRBV4-1
TGTGCCAGCAGTGAGGGGCACTATGGCTACACCTTC	CASSEGHYGYTF	.	TRBJ1-2	.	TRBV2